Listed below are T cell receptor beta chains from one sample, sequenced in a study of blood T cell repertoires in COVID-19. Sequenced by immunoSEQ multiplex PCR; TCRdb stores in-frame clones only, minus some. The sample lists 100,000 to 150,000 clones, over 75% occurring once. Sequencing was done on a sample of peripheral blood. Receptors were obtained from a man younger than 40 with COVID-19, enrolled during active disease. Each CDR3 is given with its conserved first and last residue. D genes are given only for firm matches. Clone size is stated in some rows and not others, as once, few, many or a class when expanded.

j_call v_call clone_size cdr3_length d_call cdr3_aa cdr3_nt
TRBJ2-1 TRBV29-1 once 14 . CSVRRDLKYNEQFF TGCAGCGTGCGGAGGGATTTAAAGTACAATGAGCAGTTCTTC
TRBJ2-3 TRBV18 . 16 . CASSPLVGRGTDTQYF TGTGCCAGCTCACCACTAGTAGGTCGAGGGACAGATACGCAGTATTTT
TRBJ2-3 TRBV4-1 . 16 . CASSQATLHSTDTQYF TGCGCCAGCAGCCAGGCGACACTTCATAGCACAGATACGCAGTATTTT
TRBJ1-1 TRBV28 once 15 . CASSLARGYGTEAFF TGTGCCAGCAGTTTAGCGAGGGGGTACGGCACTGAAGCTTTCTTT
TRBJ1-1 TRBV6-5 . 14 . CASSAWGEGTEAFF TGTGCCAGCAGCGCTTGGGGGGAGGGGACTGAAGCTTTCTTT
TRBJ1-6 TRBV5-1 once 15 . CASGQGGAGNSPLHF TGCGCCAGCGGCCAAGGGGGGGCCGGGAATTCACCCCTCCACTTT
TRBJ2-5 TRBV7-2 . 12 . CASSSRGETQYF TGTGCCAGCAGCTCTAGAGGGGAGACCCAGTACTTC
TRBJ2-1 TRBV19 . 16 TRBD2 CASSISGGGALGEQFF TGTGCCAGTAGTATATCGGGCGGGGGGGCGTTAGGTGAGCAGTTCTTC
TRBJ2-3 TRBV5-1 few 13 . CASSPLTADTQYF TGCGCCAGCAGCCCCCTTACGGCAGATACGCAGTATTTT
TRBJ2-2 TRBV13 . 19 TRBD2 CASSPPGLAGGTNTGELFF TGTGCCAGCAGCCCTCCGGGACTAGCGGGGGGGACGAACACCGGGGAGCTGTTTTTT
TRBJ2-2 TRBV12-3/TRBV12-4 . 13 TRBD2 CASSPGGTGELFF TGTGCCAGCAGCCCGGGGGGAACCGGGGAGCTGTTTTTT
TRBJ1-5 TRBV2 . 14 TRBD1 CASSANRGPQPQHF TGTGCCAGCAGTGCAAACAGGGGGCCTCAGCCCCAGCATTTT
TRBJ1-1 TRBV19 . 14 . CASSAGDRWTEAFF TGTGCCAGTAGTGCGGGGGACCGGTGGACTGAAGCTTTCTTT
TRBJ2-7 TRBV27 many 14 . CASSPRDTSYEQYF TGTGCCAGCAGTCCCCGGGACACCAGCTACGAGCAGTACTTC
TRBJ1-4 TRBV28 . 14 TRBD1 CASSGTATNEKLFF TGTGCCAGCAGTGGGACAGCAACTAATGAAAAACTGTTTTTT
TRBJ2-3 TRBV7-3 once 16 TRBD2 CASSPGLAGAADTQYF TGTGCCAGCAGCCCGGGACTAGCGGGAGCCGCAGATACGCAGTATTTT
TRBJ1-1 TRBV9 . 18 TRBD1 CASSVGIPGQGKSTEAFF TGTGCCAGCAGCGTAGGAATCCCGGGACAGGGAAAGAGCACTGAAGCTTTCTTT
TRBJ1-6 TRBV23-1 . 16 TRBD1 CASTRTGTQSISPLHF TGCGCCAGCACGCGGACAGGGACTCAATCCATCTCACCCCTCCACTTT
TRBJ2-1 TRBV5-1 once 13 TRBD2 CASRRENYNEQFF TGCGCCAGCAGGCGGGAGAATTACAATGAGCAGTTCTTC
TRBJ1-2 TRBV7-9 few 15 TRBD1 CASSSRDRGINGYTF TGTGCCAGCAGTAGTCGGGACAGGGGCATTAATGGCTACACCTTC
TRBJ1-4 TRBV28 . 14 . CASQTGRVDEKLFF TGTGCCAGCCAGACGGGCAGGGTGGACGAAAAACTGTTTTTT
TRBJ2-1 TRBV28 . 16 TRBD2 CASSTLAHLSYNEQFF TGTGCCAGCAGTACACTAGCGCACCTCTCCTACAATGAGCAGTTCTTC
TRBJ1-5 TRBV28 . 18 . CASSFLDRFRQSNQPQHF TGTGCCAGCAGTTTCCTCGATCGTTTTCGCCAGTCAAATCAGCCCCAGCATTTT